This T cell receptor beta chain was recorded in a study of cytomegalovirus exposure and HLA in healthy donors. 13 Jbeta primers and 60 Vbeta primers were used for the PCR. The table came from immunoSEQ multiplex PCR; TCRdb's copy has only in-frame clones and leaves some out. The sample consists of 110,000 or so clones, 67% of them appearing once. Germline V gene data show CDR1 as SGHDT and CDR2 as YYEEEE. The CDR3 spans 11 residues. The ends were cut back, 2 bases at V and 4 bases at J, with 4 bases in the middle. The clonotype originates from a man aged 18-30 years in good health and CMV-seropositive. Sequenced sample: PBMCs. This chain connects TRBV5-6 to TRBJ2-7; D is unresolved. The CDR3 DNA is TGTGCCAGCAGCTTCAGGTACGAGCAGTACGTC. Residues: CASSFRYEQYV.